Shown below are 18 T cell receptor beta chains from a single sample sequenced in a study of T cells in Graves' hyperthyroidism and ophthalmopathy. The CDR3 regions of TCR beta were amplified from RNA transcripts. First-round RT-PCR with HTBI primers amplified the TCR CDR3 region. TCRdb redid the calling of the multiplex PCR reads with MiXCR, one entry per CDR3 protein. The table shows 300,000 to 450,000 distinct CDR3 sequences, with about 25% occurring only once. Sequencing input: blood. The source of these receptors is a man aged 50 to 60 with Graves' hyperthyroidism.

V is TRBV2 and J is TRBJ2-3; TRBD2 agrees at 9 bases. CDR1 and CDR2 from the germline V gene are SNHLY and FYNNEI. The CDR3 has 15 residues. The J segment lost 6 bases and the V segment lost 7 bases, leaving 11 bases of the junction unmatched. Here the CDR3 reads CASKASGIPTDTQYF. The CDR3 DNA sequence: TGTGCCAGCAAGGCTAGCGGGATACCCACCGATACGCAGTATTTT. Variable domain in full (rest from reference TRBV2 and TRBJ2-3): EPEVTQTPSHQVTQMGQEVILRCVPISNHLYFYWYRQILGQKVEFLVSFYNNEISEKSEIFDDQFSVERPDGSNFTLKIRSTKLEDSAMYFCASKASGIPTDTQYFGPGTRLTVL.

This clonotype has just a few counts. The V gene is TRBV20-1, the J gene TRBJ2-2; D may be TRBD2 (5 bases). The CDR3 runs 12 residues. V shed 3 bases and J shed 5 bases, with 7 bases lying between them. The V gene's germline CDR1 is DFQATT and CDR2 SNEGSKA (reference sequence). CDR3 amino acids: CSASGKTGELFF. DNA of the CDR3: TGCAGTGCTAGCGGGAAAACCGGGGAGCTGTTTTTT.

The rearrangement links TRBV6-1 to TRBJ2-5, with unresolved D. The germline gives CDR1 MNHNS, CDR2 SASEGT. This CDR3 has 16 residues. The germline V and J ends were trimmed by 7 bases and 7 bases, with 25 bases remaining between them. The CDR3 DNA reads TGTGCCAGCACTCTTACCCAGGTGGCGCCCGGCGGGACCCAGTACTTC. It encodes CASTLTQVAPGGTQYF.

This chain's CDR3 is CASTRNTEAFF. DNA for the CDR3: TGTGCCAGCACCCGAAACACTGAAGCTTTCTTT. This chain connects TRBV12-3 or TRBV12-4 to TRBJ1-1; D is unresolved. V was clipped by 7 bases and J by 2 bases, with 5 bases between them. This CDR3 has 11 residues.

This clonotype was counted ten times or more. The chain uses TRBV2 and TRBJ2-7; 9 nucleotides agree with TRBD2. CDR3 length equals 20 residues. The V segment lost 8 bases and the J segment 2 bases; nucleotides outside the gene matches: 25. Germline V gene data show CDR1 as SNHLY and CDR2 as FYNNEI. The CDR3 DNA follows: TGTGCCAGCTGCCAGGCAAGGGCGGGAGGGCAACCCAAAACGACCTACGAGCAGTACTTC. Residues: CASCQARAGGQPKTTYEQYF.

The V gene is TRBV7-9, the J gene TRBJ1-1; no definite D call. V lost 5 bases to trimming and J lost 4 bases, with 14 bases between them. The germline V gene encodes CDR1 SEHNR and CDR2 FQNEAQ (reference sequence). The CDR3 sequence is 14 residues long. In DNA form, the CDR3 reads TGTGCCAGCAGCCACGAGCGGGGAGCCACTGAAGCTTTCTTT. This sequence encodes CASSHERGATEAFF.

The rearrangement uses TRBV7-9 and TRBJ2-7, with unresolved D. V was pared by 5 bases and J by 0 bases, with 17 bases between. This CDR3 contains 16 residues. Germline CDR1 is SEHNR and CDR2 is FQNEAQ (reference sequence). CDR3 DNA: TGTGCCAGCAGCCCCCGGCCCGCGATGAGCTCCTACGAGCAGTACTTC. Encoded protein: CASSPRPAMSSYEQYF.

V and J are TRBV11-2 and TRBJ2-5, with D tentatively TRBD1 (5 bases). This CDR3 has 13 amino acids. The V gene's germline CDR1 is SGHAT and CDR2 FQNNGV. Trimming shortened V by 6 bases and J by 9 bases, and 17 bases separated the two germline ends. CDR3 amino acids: CASRPSLVGAQYF. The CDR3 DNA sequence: TGTGCCAGCAGGCCATCCCTCGTAGGGGCCCAGTACTTC.

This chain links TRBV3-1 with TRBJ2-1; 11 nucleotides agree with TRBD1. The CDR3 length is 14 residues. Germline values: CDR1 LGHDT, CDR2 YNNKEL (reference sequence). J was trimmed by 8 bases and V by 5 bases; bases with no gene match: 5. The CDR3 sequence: CASSWGQGVHEQFF. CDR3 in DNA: TGTGCCAGCAGCTGGGGACAGGGGGTACATGAGCAGTTCTTC.

The CDR3, as DNA: TGTGCCAGCAGCGTAGGGGGGACAGGGGACACTGAAGCTTTCTTT. It yields the protein CASSVGGTGDTEAFF. The chain carries TRBV9 and TRBJ1-1, with TRBD1 identical over 10 bases. V trimming: 0 bases; J trimming: 3 bases; junction bases outside the gene matches: 2. The CDR3 has 15 amino acids. Germline loops: CDR1 SGDLS, CDR2 YYNGEE.

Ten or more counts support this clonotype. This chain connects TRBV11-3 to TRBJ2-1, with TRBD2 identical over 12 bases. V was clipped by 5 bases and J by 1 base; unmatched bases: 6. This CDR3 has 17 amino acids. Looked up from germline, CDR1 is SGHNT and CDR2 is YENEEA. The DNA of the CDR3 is TGTGCCAGCAGCCCCCCGACTAGCGGGAGTTCCTACAATGAGCAGTTCTTC. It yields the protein CASSPPTSGSSYNEQFF.

CDR3 loop: CASSEALDHGPPGANVLTF. For the CDR3, the DNA is TGTGCCAGCAGTGAAGCGCTAGACCACGGCCCACCTGGGGCCAACGTCCTGACTTTC. The V and J genes are TRBV2 and TRBJ2-6; D is ambiguous. Trimming took off 0 bases at V and 2 bases at J, with 17 bases between the two ends. The germline V gene has CDR1 SNHLY and CDR2 FYNNEI. The CDR3 spans 19 residues. The whole variable domain, remainder taken from reference TRBV2 and TRBJ2-6, is EPEVTQTPSHQVTQMGQEVILRCVPISNHLYFYWYRQILGQKVEFLVSFYNNEISEKSEIFDDQFSVERPDGSNFTLKIRSTKLEDSAMYFCASSEALDHGPPGANVLTFGAGSRLTVL.

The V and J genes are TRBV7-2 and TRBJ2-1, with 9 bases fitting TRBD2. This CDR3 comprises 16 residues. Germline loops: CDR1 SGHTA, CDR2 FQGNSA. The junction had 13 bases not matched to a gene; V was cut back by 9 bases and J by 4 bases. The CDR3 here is CASRSGASGKYNEQFF. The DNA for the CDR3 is TGTGCCAGTAGGAGTGGTGCTAGCGGGAAGTACAATGAGCAGTTCTTC.

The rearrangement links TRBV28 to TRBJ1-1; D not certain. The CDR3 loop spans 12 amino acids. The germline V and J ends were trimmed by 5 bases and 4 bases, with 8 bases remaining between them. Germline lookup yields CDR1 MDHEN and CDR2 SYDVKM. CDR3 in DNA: TGTGCCAGCAGTATAGGGCCCACTGAAGCTTTCTTT. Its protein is CASSIGPTEAFF.

The CDR3 DNA sequence: TGTGCCAGCAGTACCGACTGGGAAGAGACCCAGTACTTC. Translating it yields CASSTDWEETQYF. The V gene is TRBV7-8, the J gene TRBJ2-5, with D unclear. The CDR3 totals 13 residues. Germline loops: CDR1 SGHVS, CDR2 FQNEAQ. V gave up 6 bases and J gave up 3 bases, with 11 bases separating them.

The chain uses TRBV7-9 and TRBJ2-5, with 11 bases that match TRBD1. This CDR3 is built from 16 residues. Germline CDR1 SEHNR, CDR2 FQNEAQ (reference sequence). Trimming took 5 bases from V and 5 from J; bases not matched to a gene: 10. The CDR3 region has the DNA TGTGCCAGCAGCCATTCGTGGGGACAGGGGGGCGAGACCCAGTACTTC. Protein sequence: CASSHSWGQGGETQYF. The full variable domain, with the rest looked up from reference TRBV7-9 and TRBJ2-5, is DTGVSQNPRHKITKRGQNVTFRCDPISEHNRLYWYRQTLGQGPEFLTYFQNEAQLEKSRLLSDRFSAERPKGSFSTLEIQRTEQGDSAMYLCASSHSWGQGGETQYFGPGTRLLVL.

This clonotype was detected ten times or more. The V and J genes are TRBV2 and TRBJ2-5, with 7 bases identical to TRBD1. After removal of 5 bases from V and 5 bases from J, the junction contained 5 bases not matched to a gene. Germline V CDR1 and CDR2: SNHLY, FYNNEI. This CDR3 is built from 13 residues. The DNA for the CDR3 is TGTGCCAGCAGTCGTGGACAGGATGAGACCCAGTACTTC. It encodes CASSRGQDETQYF.

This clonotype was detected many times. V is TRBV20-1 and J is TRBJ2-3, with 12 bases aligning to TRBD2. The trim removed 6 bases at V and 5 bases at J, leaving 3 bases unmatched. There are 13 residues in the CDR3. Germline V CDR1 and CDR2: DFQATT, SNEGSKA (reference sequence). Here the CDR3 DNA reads TGCAGTGCCCGGACTAGCGGGAAAGATACGCAGTATTTT. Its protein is CSARTSGKDTQYF.